This TCR beta chain emerged from a study of post-analysis software for immune sequencing data. Study-wide context: Secondary progressive, relapsing-remitting and progressive-relapsing multiple sclerosis were among the included disease courses. Broader study findings: Controls had lower frequencies than patients of roughly five TRBV segments, which included TRBV5-6, TRBV5-1 and TRBV20-1. The F measure placed samples prepared in the same batch into strongly shared clusters. Diversity measured as normalized Chao1 was significantly lower in multiple sclerosis patients than in controls.

The library was made from cDNA and included unique molecular identifiers. One entry per CDR3 protein results from TCRdb running MiXCR on the PCR reads. The sample has hundreds of thousands of distinct CDR3 sequences; around a third are singletons. Regarding this clonotype: Its antigen is currently unknown.

V dropped 1 base and J dropped 2; count of bases not matched to a gene: 7. Germline V gene sequence: CDR1 SQVTM, CDR2 ANQGSEA. The CDR3 covers 16 residues. Sequenced input: blood. J is TRBJ1-3 and V is TRBV29-1, with 8 bases matching TRBD1. The clonotype originates from a girl between 5 and 17 years old with multiple sclerosis. For the CDR3, the DNA is TGCAGCGTTGAAGGGATGTGGGGACAGGCTGGAAACACCATATATTTT. Residues: CSVEGMWGQAGNTIYF.